The T cell receptor beta chain under discussion was sequenced for a study of shared clonotypes between healthy human individuals. Study as a whole: For every donor, three CD4 naive, three CD4 memory, two CD8 naive and one CD8 memory plates were used. Findings of the study overall: Investigators collected only blood, and repertoires in tissues likely differ.

With respect to this clone: Antigen unknown.

Only in-frame clones appear in the TCRdb table, and some are missing; sequencing was by immunoSEQ multiplex PCR. The sample yields 950,000 to 1,200,000 clones, 70% to 85% seen once. Recent acute infections and vaccinations were absent in the healthy HIV-negative adult donors. Every donor, a Caucasian adult, lived in Nashville, Tennessee. This CDR3 region has 13 residues. The germline V gene has CDR1 SGHNT and CDR2 YYREEE (reference sequence). The V end lost 2 bases, the J end lost 5 bases, and 9 bases lay between the germline ends. The chain carries TRBV5-4 and TRBJ2-3; D is possibly TRBD1 (6 bases). Specimen: memory CD4+ T cells from PBMCs. Regarding subset: CD45RA-negative fraction. The source of this sequence is a young man in good health. Some clones in this sample may be carry-over from other donors' samples. CDR3: CASSFEGGDTQYF. Here the CDR3 DNA reads TGTGCCAGCAGCTTTGAAGGGGGAGATACGCAGTATTTT.